These 28 T cell receptor beta chains were all obtained from the same sample, sequenced in a study of T-cell reconstitution after alpha-beta-depleted transplantation in children. Preparation of the TCRbeta library used unique molecular identifiers. TCRdb passed the PCR reads through MiXCR, listing each CDR3 protein once. The sample consists of over 90,000 distinct CDR3 sequences, 4.5% to 7.5% of them appearing once. Sample: PBMCs, mostly from graft donor cells, taken 60 days after TCRalphabeta/CD19-depleted stem cell transplant. The source of these receptors is a female patient between 2 and 10 years old who had a stem cell transplant for Fanconi anemia, so the T cells may come from the graft donor.

This clonotype was detected many times. CDR3 region: CASSFRVAKNIQYF. The CDR3 nucleotides are TGTGCCAGCAGCTTCAGGGTGGCCAAAAACATTCAGTACTTC. This chain uses TRBV5-8 with TRBJ2-4; weak D call: TRBD1 (5 bases). Germline loops: CDR1 SGHTS, CDR2 YDEGEE. Trimming removed 2 bases at V and 1 base at J, with 7 bases between. This CDR3 is built from 14 residues. Together with reference TRBV5-8 and TRBJ2-4, the CDR3 gives the full variable domain: EAGVTQSPTHLIKTRGQQATLRCSPISGHTSVYWYQQALGLGLQFLLWYDEGEERNRGNFPPRFSGRQFPNYSSELNVNALELEDSALYLCASSFRVAKNIQYFGAGTRLSVL.

This clonotype was recorded a few times. CDR3 sequence: CASSQDGLVGYEQYF. DNA for the CDR3: TGTGCCAGCAGCCAAGATGGCCTAGTAGGCTACGAGCAGTACTTC. The chain couples TRBV4-2 to TRBJ2-7, with D uncertain. The CDR3 consists of 15 residues. The V and J ends lost 0 bases and 3 bases respectively, with 12 bases between them. Germline V gives CDR1 LGHNA, CDR2 YNFKEQ.

This clonotype has only a few counts. This chain connects TRBV20-1 to TRBJ2-7; TRBD2 matches at 13 bases. Trimming removed 2 bases from V and 6 bases from J; junction bases left unmatched: 7. This CDR3 is 15 amino acids long. In germline, CDR1 is DFQATT, CDR2 SNEGSKA (reference sequence). CDR3 bases: TGCAGTGCTAGACCCGGGACTAGCGGGACTTTCGAGCAGTACTTC. It encodes CSARPGTSGTFEQYF.

This clonotype was observed a few times. The rearrangement joins TRBV6-2 or TRBV6-3 to TRBJ2-1; 11 bases match TRBD2. Germline V CDR1 and CDR2: MNHEY, SVGEGT. The V and J ends lost 7 bases and 7 bases, in that order; junction bases with no gene match: 18. The CDR3 spans 18 residues. The chain's CDR3 is CASTTIGLTSGRFNEQFF. CDR3 nucleotide sequence: TGTGCCAGCACCACGATTGGCCTAACTAGCGGGAGATTTAATGAGCAGTTCTTC.

This clonotype counts as large. The rearrangement joins TRBV11-2 to TRBJ2-3; 9 bases fit TRBD2. The CDR3 contains 15 residues. Trimming removed 3 bases from V and 2 bases from J; junction bases left unmatched: 3. In germline, CDR1 is SGHAT, CDR2 FQNNGV. CDR3 in DNA: TGTGCCAGCAGCTTCCTAGCGGGGTTCACAGATACGCAGTATTTT. It specifies CASSFLAGFTDTQYF.

This clonotype was counted between two and nine times. The chain combines TRBV3-1 with TRBJ2-3; D remains unclear. The germline V and J ends were trimmed by 0 bases and 2 bases, with 6 bases remaining between them. This CDR3 region has 14 residues. Germline CDR1 is LGHDT and CDR2 is YNNKEL (reference sequence). CDR3 region: CASSQERTTDTQYF. In nucleotides, the CDR3 is TGTGCCAGCAGCCAAGAGAGGACCACAGATACGCAGTATTTT.

In its sample, this clonotype was seen a few times. The chain employs TRBV20-1 and TRBJ2-7; 10 nucleotides agree with TRBD2. Germline CDR1 is DFQATT and CDR2 is SNEGSKA (reference sequence). The ends lost 4 bases at V and 0 bases at J; junction bases unmatched: 9. CDR3 length: 16 residues. CDR3 in amino acids: CSANLAGVPSSYEQYF. In nucleotides, the CDR3 is TGCAGTGCTAATCTAGCGGGAGTCCCGAGCTCCTACGAGCAGTACTTC.

Many counts were recorded for this clonotype. The chain links TRBV7-3 to TRBJ2-2; 9 bases align to TRBD1. Germline V gives CDR1 SGHTA, CDR2 FQGTGA. V shed 4 bases, J shed 3 bases, and the junction held 0 bases outside the gene matches. The CDR3 is 14 amino acids. CDR3 in amino acids: CASSWDRDTGELFF. Written as DNA, the CDR3 is TGTGCCAGCAGCTGGGACAGGGACACCGGGGAGCTGTTTTTT.

The gene calls are TRBV6-1 and TRBJ1-2; 8 bases are a match to TRBD1. Germline trimming cut 0 bases from V and 8 bases from J; bases unmatched to any gene: 5. Per germline, CDR1 MNHNS and CDR2 SASEGT. The CDR3 is 14 amino acids. CDR3 amino acids: CASSEAWTGLGYTF. CDR3 nucleotide sequence: TGTGCCAGCAGTGAAGCGTGGACAGGGCTGGGCTACACCTTC.

The gene calls are TRBV3-1 and TRBJ2-5; TRBD2 matches at 9 bases. Germline V gene lookup returns CDR1 LGHDT and CDR2 YNNKEL (reference sequence). With V trimmed by 4 bases and J by 5 bases, 8 bases remained unmatched. The CDR3 is 15 amino acids. The CDR3 protein is CASSRLSGGVETQYF. The CDR3 nucleotides are TGTGCCAGCAGCCGCCTTAGCGGGGGCGTTGAGACCCAGTACTTC.

This rearrangement joins TRBV7-2 to TRBJ2-7, with 15 bases matching TRBD2. Germline V CDR1 and CDR2: SGHTA, FQGNSA. This CDR3 is built from 17 residues. The trim removed 5 bases at V and 2 bases at J, leaving 7 bases unmatched. The CDR3 here is CASSPFGLAGGPYEQYF. In DNA form, the CDR3 reads TGTGCCAGCAGCCCCTTTGGACTAGCGGGGGGGCCCTACGAGCAGTACTTC.

This clonotype was detected many times. CDR3 amino acids: CASSLYLNTGELFF. DNA of the CDR3: TGTGCCAGCAGCTTATATCTGAACACCGGGGAGCTGTTTTTT. The chain is built from TRBV7-3 and TRBJ2-2; D unclear. Per the germline V gene, CDR1 is SGHTA and CDR2 is FQGTGA. This CDR3 is 14 amino acids long. Trimming pared 2 bases from V and 1 base from J, leaving 5 bases between.

In its sample, this clonotype was seen a few times. The chain carries TRBV30 and TRBJ2-7, with 7 bases matching TRBD2. CDR3 length: 17 amino acids. V shed 3 bases and J 0 bases; nucleotides not matched to a gene: 14. Per germline, CDR1 GTSNPN and CDR2 SVGIG (reference sequence). The CDR3 protein is CAWREVAAGDPSYEQYF. CDR3 nucleotides: TGTGCCTGGAGGGAAGTAGCGGCGGGGGACCCCTCCTACGAGCAGTACTTC.

This clonotype was recorded many times. V usage is TRBV15 and J usage is TRBJ2-3; 7 bases line up with TRBD1. After removal of 9 bases from V and 0 bases from J, the junction contained 6 bases not matched to a gene. Germline CDR1 LNHNV, CDR2 YYDKDF (reference sequence). The CDR3 spans 14 residues. The DNA for the CDR3 is TGTGCCACAGAGGACAGGCATAGCACAGATACGCAGTATTTT. It encodes CATEDRHSTDTQYF. Together with reference TRBV15 and TRBJ2-3, the CDR3 gives the full variable domain: DAMVIQNPRYQVTQFGKPVTLSCSQTLNHNVMYWYQQKSSQAPKLLFHYYDKDFNNEADTPDNFQSRRPNTSFCFLDIRSPGLGDTAMYLCATEDRHSTDTQYFGPGTRLTVL.

This clonotype occurred many times. The V gene is TRBV7-9, the J gene TRBJ2-7; D tentatively fits TRBD1 or TRBD2 (6 bases each). Germline CDR1 reads SEHNR; CDR2 reads FQNEAQ (reference sequence). V lost 6 bases, J lost 2 bases, and 17 bases lay in between. This CDR3 comprises 15 residues. CDR3 sequence reads: CASSRGGGKTYEQYF. CDR3 nucleotides: TGTGCCAGCAGTCGTGGAGGGGGGAAAACCTACGAGCAGTACTTC.

There are a few counts of this clonotype. The rearrangement joins TRBV20-1 to TRBJ2-7, with TRBD1 matching 8 bases. The CDR3 length is 12 residues. The V gene's germline CDR1 is DFQATT and CDR2 SNEGSKA (reference sequence). Trimming cost V 1 base and J 5 bases; bases outside gene matches: 1. The CDR3 coding sequence is TGCAGTGCTAGAGCAGGGGGCAACGAGCAGTACTTC. It specifies CSARAGGNEQYF.

In its sample, this clonotype was seen a few times. The chain is built from TRBV29-1 and TRBJ2-7; D possibly uses TRBD1 or TRBD2 (5 bases each). Trimming cost V 3 bases and J 1 base, with 7 bases left between them. CDR3 length equals 12 residues. Germline V gives CDR1 SQVTM, CDR2 ANQGSEA. The CDR3 region is CSVEGRSYEQYF. The CDR3 nucleotides are TGCAGCGTTGAGGGACGTTCCTACGAGCAGTACTTC.

The table lists this clonotype with many counts. The rearrangement joins TRBV29-1 to TRBJ2-3; 8 bases are a match to TRBD1. J was trimmed by 4 bases and V by 1 base; bases with no gene match: 10. This CDR3 spans 16 amino acids. CDR1 is SQVTM, CDR2 ANQGSEA, per germline. The chain's CDR3 is CSVEGGTGGMADTQYF. In DNA form, the CDR3 reads TGCAGCGTTGAAGGAGGTACAGGGGGGATGGCAGATACGCAGTATTTT.

This clonotype was picked up many times. The V gene is TRBV5-1, the J gene TRBJ2-1; 10 bases map to TRBD2. Germline V lookup: CDR1 SGHRS, CDR2 YFSETQ. The V gene end was trimmed by 1 base and the J gene end by 3 bases; junction bases not matched to a gene: 7. The CDR3 sequence is 17 residues long. DNA for the CDR3: TGCGCCAGCAGCTTGAGGGAACTAGCGGGAATCTACAATGAGCAGTTCTTC. Its translation is CASSLRELAGIYNEQFF.

This clonotype was counted ten times or more. This chain joins TRBV12-3 or TRBV12-4 and TRBJ2-3, with 9 bases lining up with TRBD1. The V segment lost 5 bases and the J segment 5 bases; nucleotides outside the gene matches: 8. The CDR3 is 15 residues long. CDR3 in amino acids: CASSEQGAPGDTQYF. CDR3 sequence (DNA): TGTGCCAGCAGTGAACAGGGGGCCCCAGGAGATACGCAGTATTTT.

The CDR3 nucleotides read TGTGCCAGCTCACCTACCAGACTAGCGGGAAACACCGGGGAGCTGTTTTTT. It specifies CASSPTRLAGNTGELFF. V gene TRBV18 combines with J gene TRBJ2-2; TRBD2 agrees at 11 bases. Trimming cost V 3 bases and J 2 bases; bases outside gene matches: 5. From germline, CDR1 is KGHSH and CDR2 LQKENI. This CDR3 spans 17 amino acids.

This clonotype was recorded many times. The chain joins TRBV27 to TRBJ1-2, with a tentative D call TRBD1 (5 bases). Germline CDR1 MNHEY, CDR2 SMNVEV (reference sequence). The CDR3 runs to 14 residues. The V end was cut by 4 bases, the J end by 2 bases, with 11 bases between. The CDR3 sequence: CASSSINRNYGYTF. Here the CDR3 DNA reads TGTGCCAGCAGTTCTATCAACAGGAACTATGGCTACACCTTC.

The chain employs TRBV29-1 and TRBJ2-5; D may be TRBD2 (6 bases). Between the trimmed V and J ends, which lost 5 bases and 0 bases, there was a span of 7 bases. Germline loops: CDR1 SQVTM, CDR2 ANQGSEA. The CDR3 contains 12 residues. CDR3 coding DNA: TGCAGCGTTCGACTAGACCAAGAGACCCAGTACTTC. This gives the protein CSVRLDQETQYF.

This clonotype was observed a few times. The CDR3 bases are TGTGCCAGCAGCCACCAAACGGGAGGGGAGACCCAGTACTTC. Its protein product is CASSHQTGGETQYF. This chain connects TRBV3-1 to TRBJ2-5; TRBD2 aligns across 8 bases. This CDR3 contains 14 residues. The V gene's germline CDR1 is LGHDT and CDR2 YNNKEL (reference sequence). The V segment lost 3 bases and the J segment 5 bases; nucleotides outside the gene matches: 5.

The table lists this clonotype with many counts. This sequence joins TRBV5-1 and TRBJ2-1, with 14 bases matching TRBD2. V trimming: 4 bases; J trimming: 3 bases; junction bases outside the gene matches: 6. The germline CDR1 and CDR2 sequences are SGHRS and YFSETQ. CDR3 length: 17 residues. As DNA, the CDR3 is TGCGCCAGCAGCGGCGGACTAGCGGGAGGTGGCTACAATGAGCAGTTCTTC. This sequence encodes CASSGGLAGGGYNEQFF.

This clonotype was counted many times. This chain uses TRBV12-3 or TRBV12-4 with TRBJ1-2; D perhaps matches TRBD1 (6 bases). The CDR3 totals 15 residues. Trimming pared 6 bases from V and 7 bases from J, leaving 21 bases between. Here the CDR3 reads CASRLGVTGLGGYTF. DNA of the CDR3: TGTGCCAGCAGGCTTGGGGTGACAGGTCTTGGTGGCTACACCTTC.

The sample holds many counts of this clonotype. The chain employs TRBV20-1 and TRBJ2-7, with 10 nucleotides matching TRBD1. CDR3 length: 19 residues. Looked up from germline, CDR1 is DFQATT and CDR2 is SNEGSKA (reference sequence). V lost 2 bases to trimming and J lost 7 bases; unmatched junction nucleotides: 23. The CDR3 protein is CSARHLTGGARLLPFEQYF. The CDR3 nucleotides read TGCAGTGCTAGACATTTGACAGGGGGCGCGAGACTACTACCGTTTGAGCAGTACTTC.

The table lists this clonotype with many counts. The rearrangement links TRBV20-1 to TRBJ2-5; 7 nucleotides agree with TRBD1. Germline values: CDR1 DFQATT, CDR2 SNEGSKA (reference sequence). Germline trimming cut 4 bases from V and 4 bases from J; bases unmatched to any gene: 9. The CDR3 is 14 residues long. The CDR3 DNA follows: TGCAGTGCTAATCAATTACAGGGGAGAGAGACCCAGTACTTC. Translated: CSANQLQGRETQYF.